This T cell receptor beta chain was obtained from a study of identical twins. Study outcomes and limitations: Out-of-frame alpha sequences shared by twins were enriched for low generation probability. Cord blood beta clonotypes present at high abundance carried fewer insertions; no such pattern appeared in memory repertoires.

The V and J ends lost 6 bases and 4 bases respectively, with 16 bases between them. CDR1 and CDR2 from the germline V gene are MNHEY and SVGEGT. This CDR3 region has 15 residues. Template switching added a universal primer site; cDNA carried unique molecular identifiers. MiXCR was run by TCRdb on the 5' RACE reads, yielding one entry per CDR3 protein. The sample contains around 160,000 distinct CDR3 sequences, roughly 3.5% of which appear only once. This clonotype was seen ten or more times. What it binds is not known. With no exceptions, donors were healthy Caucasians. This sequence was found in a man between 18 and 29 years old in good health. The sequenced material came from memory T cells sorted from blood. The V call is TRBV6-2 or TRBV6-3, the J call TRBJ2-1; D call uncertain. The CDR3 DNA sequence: TGTGCCAGCAGGCGAACTAATAATATTTACAATGAGCAGTTCTTC. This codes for CASRRTNNIYNEQFF.